Presented here are 11 T cell receptor beta chains from one specimen sequenced in a study of blood T cells in healthy people across ages. Combining a sample-barcoded 5' primer with a J-beta primer mix, a second PCR ran for roughly 7 to 12 cycles. Each CDR3 protein is one row after TCRdb ran MiXCR on the 5' RACE reads. The sample yields roughly 1.4 million distinct CDR3 sequences, around 59% seen once. Sequenced input: blood. These receptors were obtained from a man aged 18 to 29 in good health.

With respect to this clonotype: A junction boundary mismatches the germline segment, possibly from a read error. The rearrangement uses TRBV29-1 and TRBJ2-4, with 10 positions matching TRBD2. Germline CDR1 and CDR2: SQVTM and ANQGSEA. The CDR3 consists of 14 residues. The CDR3 DNA reads TGCAGCGTCGCCACTAGCGGGATAGAAAACATTCGGTACTTC. Protein: CSVATSGIENIRYF.

The chain combines TRBV10-1 with TRBJ2-5; TRBD2 matches 11 bases. Germline values: CDR1 WNHNN, CDR2 SYGVQD (reference sequence). V lost 2 bases to trimming and J lost 0 bases; unmatched junction nucleotides: 5. The CDR3 totals 17 residues. This chain's CDR3 is CASSETRTSGYQETQYF. The CDR3 DNA is TGCGCCAGCAGTGAGACCAGGACTAGCGGGTACCAAGAGACCCAGTACTTC.

Only a few counts were recorded for this clonotype. This sequence joins TRBV7-9 and TRBJ2-3, with TRBD2 identical over 8 bases. CDR1 SEHNR and CDR2 FQNEAQ come from the germline V gene (reference sequence). The J segment lost 0 bases and the V segment lost 8 bases, leaving 1 base of the junction unmatched. The CDR3 spans 13 residues. CDR3 bases: TGTGCCAGCGAGCGGGGGAGCACAGATACGCAGTATTTT. Amino acid sequence: CASERGSTDTQYF.

The V and J genes are TRBV20-1 and TRBJ1-5; no clear D gene. Germline CDR1 and CDR2: DFQATT and SNEGSKA (reference sequence). The CDR3 is 9 amino acids. Trimming stripped 5 bases from V and 6 bases from J, with 2 bases between. CDR3 sequence (DNA): TGCAGTGCTTTTCAGCCCCAGCATTTT. This translates into CSAFQPQHF.

The chain combines TRBV28 with TRBJ2-7, with a weak D call TRBD1 (5 bases). The CDR3 extends over 14 amino acids. V lost 4 bases to trimming and J lost 4 bases, with 14 bases between them. Germline V gives CDR1 MDHEN, CDR2 SYDVKM. CDR3 nucleotide sequence: TGTGCCAGCAGTTATTCTCAGGGTTGGTACGAGCAGTACTTC. Its translation is CASSYSQGWYEQYF.

This chain connects TRBV28 to TRBJ2-1, with TRBD2 identical over 12 bases. The CDR3 covers 12 residues. Germline-derived CDR1 and CDR2 are MDHEN and SYDVKM. V was pared by 4 bases and J by 15 bases, with 4 bases of the junction left unmatched. For the CDR3, the DNA is TGTGCCAGCAGTTCCCTAGCGGGGGGGCTGTTCTTC. Translated, it gives CASSSLAGGLFF.

The CDR3 region is CANKREDTDTQYF. CDR3 in DNA: TGTGCCAACAAGCGGGAGGACACAGATACGCAGTATTTT. The rearrangement links TRBV6-1 to TRBJ2-3; TRBD2 agrees at 9 bases. The CDR3 runs to 13 residues. The J segment lost 2 bases and the V segment lost 10 bases, leaving 4 bases of the junction unmatched. Germline V gene data show CDR1 as MNHNS and CDR2 as SASEGT.

The chain carries TRBV14 and TRBJ2-1; tentatively, D is TRBD1 or TRBD2 (6 bases each). CDR3 length equals 17 residues. V lost 0 bases and J lost 7, with 19 bases in between. Germline V lookup: CDR1 SGHDN, CDR2 FVKESK. The CDR3 DNA sequence: TGTGCCAGCAGCCAAGACCCTCCGGGGGCCCCGCCGAATGAGCAGTTCTTC. Its protein is CASSQDPPGAPPNEQFF.

This clonotype was seen only a few times. The rearrangement joins TRBV4-1 to TRBJ2-5; 7 bases fit TRBD2. Germline lookup yields CDR1 MGHRA and CDR2 YSYEKL. The trim removed 1 base at V and 5 bases at J, leaving 7 bases unmatched. The CDR3 loop spans 15 amino acids. The CDR3 DNA reads as TGCGCCAGCAGCCAAGGAGCGGGACTCCGGGAGACCCAGTACTTC. Protein: CASSQGAGLRETQYF.

In this sample, this clonotype turned up a few times. The chain links TRBV29-1 to TRBJ2-7, with 8 bases that match TRBD2. The CDR3 loop spans 14 amino acids. Trimming at V came to 4 bases and at J to 6 bases, leaving 11 bases not matched to a gene. The germline CDR1 and CDR2 sequences are SQVTM and ANQGSEA. The CDR3 DNA reads TGCAGCGTTGTCCCCAGCGGGGGCCCCACCGAGCAGTACTTC. Translating it yields CSVVPSGGPTEQYF.

This clonotype was counted a single time. The chain joins TRBV9 to TRBJ1-2; D gene unclear. V was clipped by 0 bases and J by 5 bases, with 14 bases between them. The CDR3 contains 15 residues. Germline CDR1 reads SGDLS; CDR2 reads YYNGEE. The CDR3 bases are TGTGCCAGCAGCGTAGATGTCGGGTCCGCGTATGGCTACACCTTC. Amino acids: CASSVDVGSAYGYTF.